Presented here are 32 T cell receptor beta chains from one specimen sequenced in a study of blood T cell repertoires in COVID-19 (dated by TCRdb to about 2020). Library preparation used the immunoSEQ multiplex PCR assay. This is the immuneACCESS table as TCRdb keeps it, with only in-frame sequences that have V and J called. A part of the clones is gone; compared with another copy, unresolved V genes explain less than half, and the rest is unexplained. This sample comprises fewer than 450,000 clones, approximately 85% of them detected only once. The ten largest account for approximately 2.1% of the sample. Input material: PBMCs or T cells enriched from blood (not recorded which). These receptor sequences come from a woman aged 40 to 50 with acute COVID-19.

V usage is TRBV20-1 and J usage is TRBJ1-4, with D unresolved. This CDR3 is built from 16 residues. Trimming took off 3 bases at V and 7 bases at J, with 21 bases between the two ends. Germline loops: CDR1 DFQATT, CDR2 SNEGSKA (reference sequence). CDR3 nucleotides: TGCAGTGCTAGTATGGAGTCATCGGGGAGGAGTGAAAAACTGTTTTTT. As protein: CSASMESSGRSEKLFF.

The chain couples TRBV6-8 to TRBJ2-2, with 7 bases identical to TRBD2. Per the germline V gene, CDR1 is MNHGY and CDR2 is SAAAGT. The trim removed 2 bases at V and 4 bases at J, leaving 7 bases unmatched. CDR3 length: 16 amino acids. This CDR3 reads CASSYAWTRRTGELFF. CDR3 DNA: TGTGCCAGCAGTTACGCGTGGACTAGACGCACCGGGGAGCTGTTTTTT.

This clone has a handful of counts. The CDR3 region has the DNA TGTGCCACCAGCAGAGATCGGGGGGTGGACGGGGATGGCTACACCTTC. Protein sequence: CATSRDRGVDGDGYTF. The rearrangement links TRBV15 to TRBJ1-2, with TRBD1 as a possible D gene (5 bases). V dropped 0 bases and J dropped 6 bases, with 17 bases sitting between them. In germline, CDR1 is LNHNV, CDR2 YYDKDF (reference sequence). The CDR3 sequence is 16 residues long.

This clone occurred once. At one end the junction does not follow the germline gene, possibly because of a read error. The CDR3 region is CASSLEYGTGAFF. CDR3 coding DNA: TGTGCCAGCAGCTTAGAATACGGGACTGGAGCTTTCTTT. V and J are TRBV11-2 and TRBJ1-1, with D perhaps matching TRBD1 (5 bases). CDR1 and CDR2 from the germline V gene are SGHAT and FQNNGV. The CDR3 length is 13 residues. Full variable domain (remainder filled in from reference TRBV11-2 and TRBJ1-1): EAGVAQSPRYKIIEKRQSVAFWCNPISGHATLYWYQQILGQGPKLLIQFQNNGVVDDSQLPKDRFSAERLKGVDSTLKIQPAKLEDSAVYLCASSLEYGTGAFFGQGTRLTVV.

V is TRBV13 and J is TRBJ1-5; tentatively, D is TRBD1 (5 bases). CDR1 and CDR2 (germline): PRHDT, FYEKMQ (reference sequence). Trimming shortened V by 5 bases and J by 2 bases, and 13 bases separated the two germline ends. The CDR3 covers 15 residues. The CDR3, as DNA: TGTGCCAGCAGCGCGCGGGGGAATGGCAATCAGCCCCAGCATTTT. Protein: CASSARGNGNQPQHF.

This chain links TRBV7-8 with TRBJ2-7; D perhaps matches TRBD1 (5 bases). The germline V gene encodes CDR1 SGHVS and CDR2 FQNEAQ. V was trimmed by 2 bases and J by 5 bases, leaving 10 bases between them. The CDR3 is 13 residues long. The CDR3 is CASSLQGMDEQYF. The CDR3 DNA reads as TGTGCCAGCAGCTTACAGGGAATGGACGAGCAGTACTTC.

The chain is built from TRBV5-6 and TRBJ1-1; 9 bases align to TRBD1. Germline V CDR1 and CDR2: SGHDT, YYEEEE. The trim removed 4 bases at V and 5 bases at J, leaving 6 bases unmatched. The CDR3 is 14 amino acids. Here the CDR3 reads CASSPRDRVTEAFF. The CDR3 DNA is TGTGCCAGCAGCCCGCGGGACAGGGTGACTGAAGCTTTCTTT.

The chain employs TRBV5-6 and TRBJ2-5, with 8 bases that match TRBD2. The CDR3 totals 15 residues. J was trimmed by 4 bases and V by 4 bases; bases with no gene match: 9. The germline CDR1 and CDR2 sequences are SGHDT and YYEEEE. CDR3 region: CASSLGGLVGETQYF. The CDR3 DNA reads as TGTGCCAGCAGCCTAGGGGGACTAGTAGGAGAGACCCAGTACTTC.

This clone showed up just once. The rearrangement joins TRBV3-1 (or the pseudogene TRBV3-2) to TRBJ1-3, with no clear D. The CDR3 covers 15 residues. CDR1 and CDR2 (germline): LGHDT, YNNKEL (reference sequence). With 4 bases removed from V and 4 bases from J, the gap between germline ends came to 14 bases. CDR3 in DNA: TGTGCCAGCAGCCTGGGTGAGGGTCCCGGAAACACCATATATTTT. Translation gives CASSLGEGPGNTIYF.

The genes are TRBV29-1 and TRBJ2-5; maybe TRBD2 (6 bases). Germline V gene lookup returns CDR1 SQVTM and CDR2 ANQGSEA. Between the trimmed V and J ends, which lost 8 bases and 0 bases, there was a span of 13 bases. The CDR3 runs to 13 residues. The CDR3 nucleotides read TGCAGCATCCTGGGGAGGTACCAAGAGACCCAGTACTTC. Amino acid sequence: CSILGRYQETQYF. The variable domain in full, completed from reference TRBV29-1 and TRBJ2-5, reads SAVISQKPSRDICQRGTSLTIQCQVDSQVTMMFWYRQQPGQSLTLIATANQGSEATYESGFVIDKFPISRPNLTFSTLTVSNMSPEDSSIYLCSILGRYQETQYFGPGTRLLVL.

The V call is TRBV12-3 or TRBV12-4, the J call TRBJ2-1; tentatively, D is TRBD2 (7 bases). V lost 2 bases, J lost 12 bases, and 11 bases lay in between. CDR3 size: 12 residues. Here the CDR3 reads CASSLSGEGQFF. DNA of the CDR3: TGTGCCAGCAGTTTATCAGGGGAGGGGCAGTTCTTC.

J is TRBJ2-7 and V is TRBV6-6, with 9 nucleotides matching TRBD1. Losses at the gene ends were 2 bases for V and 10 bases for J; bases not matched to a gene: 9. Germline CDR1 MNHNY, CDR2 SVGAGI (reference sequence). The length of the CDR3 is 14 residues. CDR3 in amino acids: CASSYMGQGGDQYF. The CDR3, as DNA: TGTGCCAGCAGTTACATGGGACAGGGAGGGGATCAGTACTTC.

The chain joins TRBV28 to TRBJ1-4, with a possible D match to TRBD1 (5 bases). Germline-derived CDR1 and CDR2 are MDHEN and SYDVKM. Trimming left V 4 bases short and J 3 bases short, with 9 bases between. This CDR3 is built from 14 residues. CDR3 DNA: TGTGCCAGCAGTTCAGGGACTCCTAATGAAAAACTGTTTTTT. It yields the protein CASSSGTPNEKLFF.

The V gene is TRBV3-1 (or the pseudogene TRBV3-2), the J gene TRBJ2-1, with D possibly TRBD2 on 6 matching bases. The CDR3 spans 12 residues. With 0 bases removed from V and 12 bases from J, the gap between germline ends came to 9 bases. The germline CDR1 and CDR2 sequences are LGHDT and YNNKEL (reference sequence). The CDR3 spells CASSQDGTGQFF. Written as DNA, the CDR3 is TGTGCCAGCAGCCAAGACGGGACTGGGCAGTTCTTC.

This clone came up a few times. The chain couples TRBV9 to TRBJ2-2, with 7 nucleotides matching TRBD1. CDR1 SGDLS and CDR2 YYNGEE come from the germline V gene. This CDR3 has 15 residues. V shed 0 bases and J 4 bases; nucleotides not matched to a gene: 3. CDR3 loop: CASSVAGQSTGELFF. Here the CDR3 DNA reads TGTGCCAGCAGCGTAGCGGGACAGTCCACCGGGGAGCTGTTTTTT.

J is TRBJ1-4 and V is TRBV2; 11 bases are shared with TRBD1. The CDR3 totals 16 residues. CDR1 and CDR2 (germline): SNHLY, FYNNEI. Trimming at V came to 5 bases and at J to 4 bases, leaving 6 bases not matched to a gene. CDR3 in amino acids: CASSRTGGLINEKLFF. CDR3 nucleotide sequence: TGTGCCAGCAGTAGGACAGGGGGCTTAATTAATGAAAAACTGTTTTTT.

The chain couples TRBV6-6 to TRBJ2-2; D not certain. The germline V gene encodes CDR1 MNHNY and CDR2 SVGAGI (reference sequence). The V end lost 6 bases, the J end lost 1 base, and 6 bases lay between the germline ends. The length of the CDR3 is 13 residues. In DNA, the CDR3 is TGTGCCAGCAGGAGACAGAACACCGGGGAGCTGTTTTTT. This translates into CASRRQNTGELFF.

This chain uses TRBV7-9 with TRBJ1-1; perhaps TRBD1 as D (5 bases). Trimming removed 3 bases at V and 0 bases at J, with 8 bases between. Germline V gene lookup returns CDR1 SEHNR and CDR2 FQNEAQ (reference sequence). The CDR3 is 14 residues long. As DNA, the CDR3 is TGTGCCAGCAGCTTGCAGGGCTTGAACACTGAAGCTTTCTTT. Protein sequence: CASSLQGLNTEAFF.

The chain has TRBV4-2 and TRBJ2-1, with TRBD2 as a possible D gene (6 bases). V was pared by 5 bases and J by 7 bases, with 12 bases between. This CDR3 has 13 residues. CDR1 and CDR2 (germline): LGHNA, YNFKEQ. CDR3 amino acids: CASSTLAKNEQFF. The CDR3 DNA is TGTGCCAGCAGCACCCTAGCGAAGAATGAGCAGTTCTTC.

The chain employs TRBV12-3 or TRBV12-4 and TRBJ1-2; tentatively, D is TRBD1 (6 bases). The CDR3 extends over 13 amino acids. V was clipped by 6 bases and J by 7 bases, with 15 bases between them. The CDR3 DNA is TGTGCCAGCAGCCGGGACACGGTGAGTGGCTACACCTTC. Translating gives CASSRDTVSGYTF.

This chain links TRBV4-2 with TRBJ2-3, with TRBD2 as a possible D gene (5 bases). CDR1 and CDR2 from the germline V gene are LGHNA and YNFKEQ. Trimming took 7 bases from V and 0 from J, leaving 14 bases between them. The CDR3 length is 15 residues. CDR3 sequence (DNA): TGTGCCAGCACGTGGTCAGCGGCTAGCACAGATACGCAGTATTTT. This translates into CASTWSAASTDTQYF.

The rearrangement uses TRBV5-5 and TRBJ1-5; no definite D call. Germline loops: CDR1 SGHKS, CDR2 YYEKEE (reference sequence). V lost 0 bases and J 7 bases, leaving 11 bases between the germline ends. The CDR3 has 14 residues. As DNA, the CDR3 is TGTGCCAGCAGCTTGGAACGGGTGAGGCAGCCCCAGCATTTT. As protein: CASSLERVRQPQHF.

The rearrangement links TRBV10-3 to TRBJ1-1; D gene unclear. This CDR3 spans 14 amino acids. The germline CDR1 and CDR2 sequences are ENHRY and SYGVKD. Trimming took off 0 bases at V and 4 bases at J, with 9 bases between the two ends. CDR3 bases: TGTGCCATCAGTGAGTCATCGGGGTTCACTGAAGCTTTCTTT. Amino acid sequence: CAISESSGFTEAFF.

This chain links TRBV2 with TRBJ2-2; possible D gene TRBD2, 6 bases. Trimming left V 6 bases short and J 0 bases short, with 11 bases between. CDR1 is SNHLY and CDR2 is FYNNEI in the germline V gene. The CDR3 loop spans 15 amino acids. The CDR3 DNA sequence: TGTGCCAGCAGCGCCCGGGAGACGAACACCGGGGAGCTGTTTTTT. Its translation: CASSARETNTGELFF.

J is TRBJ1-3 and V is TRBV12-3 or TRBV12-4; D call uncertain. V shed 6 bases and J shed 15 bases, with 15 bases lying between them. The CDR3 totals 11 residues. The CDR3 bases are TGTGCCAGCAGAGGAGCTCAGATTGGATATTTT. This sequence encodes CASRGAQIGYF.

The CDR3 DNA sequence: TGCGCCAGCAGCCAAGAACGGGTGAGGGAGCTGTTTTTT. It translates to CASSQERVRELFF. The chain employs TRBV4-1 and TRBJ2-2; D gene ambiguous. Trimming stripped 0 bases from V and 9 bases from J, with 8 bases between. CDR1 and CDR2 from the germline V gene are MGHRA and YSYEKL. The CDR3 covers 13 residues.

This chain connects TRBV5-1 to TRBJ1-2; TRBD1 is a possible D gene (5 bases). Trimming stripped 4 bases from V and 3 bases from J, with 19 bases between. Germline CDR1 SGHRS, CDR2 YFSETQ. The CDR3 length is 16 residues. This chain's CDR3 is CASSRTGTGWDYGYTF. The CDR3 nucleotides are TGCGCCAGCAGCCGCACCGGGACTGGGTGGGACTATGGCTACACCTTC.

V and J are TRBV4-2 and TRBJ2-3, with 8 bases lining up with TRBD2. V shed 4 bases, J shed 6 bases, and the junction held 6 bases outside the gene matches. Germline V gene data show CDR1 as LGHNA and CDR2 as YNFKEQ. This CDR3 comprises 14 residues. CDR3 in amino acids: CASSPGGGRDTQYF. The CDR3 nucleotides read TGTGCCAGCAGCCCCGGGGGGGGGAGGGATACGCAGTATTTT.

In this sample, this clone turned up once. CDR3 bases: TGTGCCAGCAGTGTGAGTAGCGGGGGACCCTACGAGCAGTACTTC. This encodes CASSVSSGGPYEQYF. The J gene is TRBJ2-7, the V gene TRBV2, with 9 bases matching TRBD2. The CDR3 totals 15 residues. The V segment lost 4 bases and the J segment 2 bases; nucleotides outside the gene matches: 6. Germline CDR1 SNHLY, CDR2 FYNNEI.

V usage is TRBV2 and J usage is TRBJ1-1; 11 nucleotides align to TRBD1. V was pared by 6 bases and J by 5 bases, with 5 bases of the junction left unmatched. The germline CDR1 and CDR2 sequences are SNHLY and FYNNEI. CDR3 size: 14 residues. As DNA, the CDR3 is TGTGCCAGCAGCGGGACAGGGGGAGGAACTGAAGCTTTCTTT. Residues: CASSGTGGGTEAFF.

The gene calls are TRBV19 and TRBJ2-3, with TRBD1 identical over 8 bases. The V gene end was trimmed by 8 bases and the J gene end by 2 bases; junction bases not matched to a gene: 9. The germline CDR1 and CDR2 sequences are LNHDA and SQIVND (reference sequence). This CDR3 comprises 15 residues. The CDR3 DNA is TGTGCCAGTTCGACAGGGGTGACCGACACAGATACGCAGTATTTT. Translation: CASSTGVTDTDTQYF.

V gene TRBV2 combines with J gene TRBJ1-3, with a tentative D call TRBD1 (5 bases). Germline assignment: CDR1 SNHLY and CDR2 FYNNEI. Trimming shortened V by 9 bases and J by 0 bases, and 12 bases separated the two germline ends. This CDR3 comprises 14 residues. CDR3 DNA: TGTGCCAGTGGGGGGACTGACTCTGGAAACACCATATATTTT. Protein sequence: CASGGTDSGNTIYF.